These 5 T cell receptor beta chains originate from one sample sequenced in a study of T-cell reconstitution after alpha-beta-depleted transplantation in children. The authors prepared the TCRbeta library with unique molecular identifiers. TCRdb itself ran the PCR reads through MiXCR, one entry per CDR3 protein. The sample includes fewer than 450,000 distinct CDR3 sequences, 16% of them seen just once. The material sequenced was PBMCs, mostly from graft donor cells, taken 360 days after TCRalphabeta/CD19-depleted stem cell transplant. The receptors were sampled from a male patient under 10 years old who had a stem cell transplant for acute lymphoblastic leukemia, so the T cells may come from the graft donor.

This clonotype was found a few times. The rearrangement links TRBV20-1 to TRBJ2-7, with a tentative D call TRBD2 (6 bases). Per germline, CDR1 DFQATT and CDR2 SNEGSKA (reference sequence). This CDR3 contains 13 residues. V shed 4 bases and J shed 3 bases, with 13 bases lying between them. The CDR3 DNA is TGCAGTGCTACAAGACTAGAACTCTACGAGCAGTACTTC. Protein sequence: CSATRLELYEQYF.

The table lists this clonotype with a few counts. In DNA form, the CDR3 reads TGTGCCAGCAGTCCACTCCCTCCCGGGACAGGGGGGTATGTAGCCAAAAACATTCAGTACTTC. Its translation is CASSPLPPGTGGYVAKNIQYF. The chain combines TRBV6-2 or TRBV6-3 with TRBJ2-4, with 11 bases lining up with TRBD1. Per the germline V gene, CDR1 is MNHEY and CDR2 is SVGEGT. With V trimmed by 5 bases and J by 0 bases, 18 bases remained unmatched. The CDR3 is made up of 21 amino acids.

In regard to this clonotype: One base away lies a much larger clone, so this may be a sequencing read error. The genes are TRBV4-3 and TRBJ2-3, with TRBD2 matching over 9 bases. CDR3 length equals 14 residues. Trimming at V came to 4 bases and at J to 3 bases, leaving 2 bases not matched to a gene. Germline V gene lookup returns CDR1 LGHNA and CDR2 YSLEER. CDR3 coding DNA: TGCGCCAGCAGCCGCGGACTAGCGACAGATACGCAGTATTTT. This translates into CASSRGLATDTQYF.

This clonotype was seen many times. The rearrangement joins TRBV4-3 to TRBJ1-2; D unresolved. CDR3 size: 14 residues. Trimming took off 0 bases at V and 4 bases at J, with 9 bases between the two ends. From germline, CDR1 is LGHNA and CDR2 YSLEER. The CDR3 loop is CASSQEGQSYGYTF. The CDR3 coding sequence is TGCGCCAGCAGCCAAGAAGGGCAATCCTATGGCTACACCTTC.

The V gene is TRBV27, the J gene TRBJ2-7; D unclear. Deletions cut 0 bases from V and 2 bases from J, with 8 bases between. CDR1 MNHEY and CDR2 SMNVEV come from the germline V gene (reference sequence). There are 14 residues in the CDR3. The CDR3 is CASSLSGLTYEQYF. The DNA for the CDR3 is TGTGCCAGCAGTTTATCGGGCCTAACCTACGAGCAGTACTTC.